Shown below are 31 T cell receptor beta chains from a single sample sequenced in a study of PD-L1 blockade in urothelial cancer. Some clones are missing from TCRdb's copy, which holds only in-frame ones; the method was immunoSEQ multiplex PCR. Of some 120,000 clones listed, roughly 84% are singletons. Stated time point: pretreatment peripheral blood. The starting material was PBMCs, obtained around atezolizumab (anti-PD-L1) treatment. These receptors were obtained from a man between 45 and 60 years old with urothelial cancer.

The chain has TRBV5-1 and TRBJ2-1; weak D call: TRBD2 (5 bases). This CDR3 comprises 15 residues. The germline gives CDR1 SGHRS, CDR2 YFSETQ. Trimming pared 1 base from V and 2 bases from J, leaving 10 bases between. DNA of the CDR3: TGCGCCAGCAGCTTGTTCGAGGGCACCTACAATGAGCAGTTCTTC. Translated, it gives CASSLFEGTYNEQFF.

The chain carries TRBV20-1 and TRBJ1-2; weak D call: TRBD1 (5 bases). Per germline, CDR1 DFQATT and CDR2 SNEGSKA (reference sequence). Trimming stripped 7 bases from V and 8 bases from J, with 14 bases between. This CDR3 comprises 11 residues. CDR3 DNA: TGCAGTGGTGGGGGGGGTAAAGGCTACACCTTC. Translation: CSGGGGKGYTF.

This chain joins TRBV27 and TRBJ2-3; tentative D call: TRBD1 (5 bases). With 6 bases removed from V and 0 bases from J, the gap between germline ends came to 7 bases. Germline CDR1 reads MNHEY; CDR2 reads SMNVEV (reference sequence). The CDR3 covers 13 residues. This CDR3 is CASRAGSTDTQYF. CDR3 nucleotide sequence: TGTGCCAGCAGGGCAGGGAGCACAGATACGCAGTATTTT.

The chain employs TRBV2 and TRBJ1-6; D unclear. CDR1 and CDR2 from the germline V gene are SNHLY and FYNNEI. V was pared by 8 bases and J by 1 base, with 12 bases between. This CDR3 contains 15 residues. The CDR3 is CASAGGQSYNSPLHF. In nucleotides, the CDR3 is TGTGCCAGCGCAGGAGGGCAGTCCTATAATTCACCCCTCCACTTT.

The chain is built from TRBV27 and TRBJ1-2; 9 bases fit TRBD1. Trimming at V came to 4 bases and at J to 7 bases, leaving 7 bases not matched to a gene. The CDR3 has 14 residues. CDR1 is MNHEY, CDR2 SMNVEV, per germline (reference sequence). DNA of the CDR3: TGTGCCAGCAGTTCCCACAGGGGGCATGGTGGCTACACCTTC. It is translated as CASSSHRGHGGYTF.

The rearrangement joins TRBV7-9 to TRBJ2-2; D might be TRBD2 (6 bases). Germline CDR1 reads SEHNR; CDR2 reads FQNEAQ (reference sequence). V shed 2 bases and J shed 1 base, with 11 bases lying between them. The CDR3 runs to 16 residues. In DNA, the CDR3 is TGTGCCAGCAGCTTATTGGGGGGACTGAACACCGGGGAGCTGTTTTTT. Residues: CASSLLGGLNTGELFF.

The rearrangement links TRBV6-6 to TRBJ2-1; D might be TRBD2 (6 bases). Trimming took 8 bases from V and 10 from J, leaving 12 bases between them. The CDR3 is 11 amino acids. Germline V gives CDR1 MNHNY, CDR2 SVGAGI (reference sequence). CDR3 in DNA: TGTGCCAGCCCTCTAGGGAGGGAGCAGTTCTTC. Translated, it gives CASPLGREQFF.

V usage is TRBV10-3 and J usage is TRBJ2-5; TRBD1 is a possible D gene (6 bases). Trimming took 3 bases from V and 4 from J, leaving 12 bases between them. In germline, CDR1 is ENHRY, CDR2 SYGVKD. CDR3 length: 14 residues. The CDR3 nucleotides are TGTGCCATCAGTGACTTGACAGGAGGAGAGACCCAGTACTTC. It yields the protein CAISDLTGGETQYF.

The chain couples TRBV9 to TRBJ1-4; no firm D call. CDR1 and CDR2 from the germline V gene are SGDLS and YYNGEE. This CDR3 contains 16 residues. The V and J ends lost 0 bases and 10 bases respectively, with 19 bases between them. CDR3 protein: CASSVGGFDSAVKLFF. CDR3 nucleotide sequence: TGTGCCAGCAGCGTAGGAGGGTTTGACTCCGCGGTAAAACTGTTTTTT.

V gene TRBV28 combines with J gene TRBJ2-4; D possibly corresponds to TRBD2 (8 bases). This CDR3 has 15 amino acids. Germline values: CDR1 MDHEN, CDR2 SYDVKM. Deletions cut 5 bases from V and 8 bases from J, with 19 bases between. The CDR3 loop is CASSLRGSGSDIQYF. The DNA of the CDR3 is TGTGCCAGCAGTCTCAGGGGGAGCGGGAGCGACATTCAGTACTTC.

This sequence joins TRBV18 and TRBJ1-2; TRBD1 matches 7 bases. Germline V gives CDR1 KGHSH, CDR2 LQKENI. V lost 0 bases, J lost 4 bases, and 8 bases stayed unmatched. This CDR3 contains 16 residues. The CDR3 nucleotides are TGTGCCAGCTCACCACCTACAGGGGTCATGATCTATGGCTACACCTTC. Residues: CASSPPTGVMIYGYTF.

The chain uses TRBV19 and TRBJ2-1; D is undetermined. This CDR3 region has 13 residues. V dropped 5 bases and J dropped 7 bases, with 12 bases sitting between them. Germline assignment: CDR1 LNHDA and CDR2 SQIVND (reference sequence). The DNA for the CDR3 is TGTGCCAGTAGTGAACGGAGCCAGAATGAGCAGTTCTTC. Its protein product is CASSERSQNEQFF.

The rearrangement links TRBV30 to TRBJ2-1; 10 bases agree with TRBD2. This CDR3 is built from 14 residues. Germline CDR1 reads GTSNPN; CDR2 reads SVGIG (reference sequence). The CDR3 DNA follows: TGTGCTTGGCGGGTAGCGGGAGGTCGGGGTGAGCAGTTCTTC. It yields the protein CAWRVAGGRGEQFF.

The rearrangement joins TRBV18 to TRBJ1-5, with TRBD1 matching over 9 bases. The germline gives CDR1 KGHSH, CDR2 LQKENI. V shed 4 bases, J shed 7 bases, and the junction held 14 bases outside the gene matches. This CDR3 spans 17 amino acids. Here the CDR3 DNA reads TGTGCCAGCTCACTTAGGACGGACAGGGGTGGCGGACAGCCCCAGCATTTT. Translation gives CASSLRTDRGGGQPQHF.

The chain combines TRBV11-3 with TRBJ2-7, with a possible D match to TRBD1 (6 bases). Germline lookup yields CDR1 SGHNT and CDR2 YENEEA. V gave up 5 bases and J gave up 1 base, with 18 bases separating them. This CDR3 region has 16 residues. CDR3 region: CASSPTPRTVSYEQYF. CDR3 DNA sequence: TGTGCCAGCAGCCCTACGCCGAGGACAGTGTCCTACGAGCAGTACTTC.

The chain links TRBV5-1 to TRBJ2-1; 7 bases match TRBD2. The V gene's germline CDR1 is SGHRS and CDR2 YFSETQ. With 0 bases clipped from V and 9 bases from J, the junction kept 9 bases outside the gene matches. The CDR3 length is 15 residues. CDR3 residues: CASSLGGTNGGEQFF. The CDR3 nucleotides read TGCGCCAGCAGCTTGGGGGGGACTAACGGAGGTGAGCAGTTCTTC.

The CDR3 region is CASSSRDYEQYF. The CDR3 nucleotides read TGTGCCAGCAGCTCCAGGGACTACGAGCAGTACTTC. The V gene is TRBV7-9, the J gene TRBJ2-7; D possibly corresponds to TRBD1 (5 bases). Germline values: CDR1 SEHNR, CDR2 FQNEAQ (reference sequence). The CDR3 is 12 residues long. Trimming removed 4 bases from V and 3 bases from J, with 7 bases in between.

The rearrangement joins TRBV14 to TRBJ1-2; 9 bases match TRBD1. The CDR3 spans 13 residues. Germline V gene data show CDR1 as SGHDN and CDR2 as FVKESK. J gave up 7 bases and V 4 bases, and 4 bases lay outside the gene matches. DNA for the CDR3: TGTGCCAGCAGCCCCGGGACAGGGTTTGGCTACACCTTC. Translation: CASSPGTGFGYTF.

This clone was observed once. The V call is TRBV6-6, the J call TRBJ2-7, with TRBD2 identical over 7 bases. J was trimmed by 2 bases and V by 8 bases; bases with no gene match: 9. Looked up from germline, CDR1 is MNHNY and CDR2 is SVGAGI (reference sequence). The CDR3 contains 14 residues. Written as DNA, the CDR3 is TGTGCCAGCCAGGGCAAGCGGGGCCCCTACGAGCAGTACTTC. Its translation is CASQGKRGPYEQYF.

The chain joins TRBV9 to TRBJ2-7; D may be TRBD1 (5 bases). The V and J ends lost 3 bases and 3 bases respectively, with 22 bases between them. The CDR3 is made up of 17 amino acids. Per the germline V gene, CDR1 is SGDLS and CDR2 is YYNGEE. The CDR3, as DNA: TGTGCCAGCAGCGCAGAGATGGAAAGAAGGCAGGGCTACGAGCAGTACTTC. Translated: CASSAEMERRQGYEQYF.

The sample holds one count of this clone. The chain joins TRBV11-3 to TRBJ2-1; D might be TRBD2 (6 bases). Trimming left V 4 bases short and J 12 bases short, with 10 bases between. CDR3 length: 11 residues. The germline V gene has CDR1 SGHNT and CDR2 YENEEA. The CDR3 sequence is CASSSGLTQFF. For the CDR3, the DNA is TGTGCCAGCAGCTCAGGACTAACGCAGTTCTTC.

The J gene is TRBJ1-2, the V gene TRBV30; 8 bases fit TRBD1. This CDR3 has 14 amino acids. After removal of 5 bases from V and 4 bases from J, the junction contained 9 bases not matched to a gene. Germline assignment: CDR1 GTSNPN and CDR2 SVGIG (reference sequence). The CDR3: CAWGDRKVGYGYTF. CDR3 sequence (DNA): TGTGCCTGGGGGGACAGGAAGGTTGGCTATGGCTACACCTTC.

The CDR3 DNA reads as TGTGCCAGCAGTTTAAAAAGCGGGAGGAACATTCAGTACTTC. It translates to CASSLKSGRNIQYF. The V and J genes are TRBV6-7 and TRBJ2-4, with 9 bases matching TRBD2. TRBV6-7 is an ORF, and what it does is uncertain. The ends lost 4 bases at V and 7 bases at J; junction bases unmatched: 5. CDR3 length equals 14 residues.

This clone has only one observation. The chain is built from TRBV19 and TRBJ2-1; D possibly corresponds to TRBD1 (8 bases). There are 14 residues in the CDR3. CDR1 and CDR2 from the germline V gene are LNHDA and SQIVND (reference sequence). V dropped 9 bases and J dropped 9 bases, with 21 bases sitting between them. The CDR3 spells CASQGASGRLEQFF. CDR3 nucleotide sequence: TGTGCCAGCCAGGGGGCTAGCGGCCGTCTTGAGCAGTTCTTC.

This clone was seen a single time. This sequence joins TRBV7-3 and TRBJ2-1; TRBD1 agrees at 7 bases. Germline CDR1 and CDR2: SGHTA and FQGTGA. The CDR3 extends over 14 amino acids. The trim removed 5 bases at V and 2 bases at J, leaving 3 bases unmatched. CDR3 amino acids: CASSVQGTYNEQFF. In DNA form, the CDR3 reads TGTGCCAGCAGCGTACAGGGGACCTACAATGAGCAGTTCTTC. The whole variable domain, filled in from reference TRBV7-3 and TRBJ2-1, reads GAGVSQTPSNKVTEKGKYVELRCDPISGHTALYWYRQSLGQGPEFLIYFQGTGAADDSGLPNDRFFAVRPEGSVSTLKIQRTERGDSAVYLCASSVQGTYNEQFFGPGTRLTVL.

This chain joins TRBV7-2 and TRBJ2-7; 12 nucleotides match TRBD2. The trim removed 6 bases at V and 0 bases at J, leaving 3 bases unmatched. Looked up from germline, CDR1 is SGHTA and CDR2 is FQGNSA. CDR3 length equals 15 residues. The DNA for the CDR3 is TGTGCCAGCAGACGGACTAGCGGGGACTCCTACGAGCAGTACTTC. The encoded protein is CASRRTSGDSYEQYF.

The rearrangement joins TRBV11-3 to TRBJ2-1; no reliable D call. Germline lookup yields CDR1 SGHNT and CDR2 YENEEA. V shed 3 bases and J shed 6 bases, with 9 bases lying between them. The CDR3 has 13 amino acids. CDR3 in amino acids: CASSLAPVNEQFF. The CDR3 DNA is TGTGCCAGCAGCTTGGCCCCCGTCAATGAGCAGTTCTTC.

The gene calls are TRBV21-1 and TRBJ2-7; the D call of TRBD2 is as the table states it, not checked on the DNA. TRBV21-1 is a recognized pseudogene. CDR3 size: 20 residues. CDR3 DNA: TGTGCCAGCAGCAAGTCTCCTTCAAACCCTGGACTAGTACCCAGGGGCGAGCAGTACTTC. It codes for CASSKSPSNPGLVPRGEQYF.

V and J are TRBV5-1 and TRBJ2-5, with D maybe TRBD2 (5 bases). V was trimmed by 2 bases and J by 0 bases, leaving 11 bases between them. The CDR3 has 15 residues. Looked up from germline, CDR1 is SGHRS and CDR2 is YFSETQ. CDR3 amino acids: CASSLSGIDQETQYF. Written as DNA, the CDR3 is TGCGCCAGCAGCTTATCCGGGATCGACCAAGAGACCCAGTACTTC.

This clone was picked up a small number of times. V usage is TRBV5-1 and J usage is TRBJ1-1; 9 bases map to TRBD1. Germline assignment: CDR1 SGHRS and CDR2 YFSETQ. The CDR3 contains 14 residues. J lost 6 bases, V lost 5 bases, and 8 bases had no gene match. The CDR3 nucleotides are TGCGCCAGCAGGGAGACAGGGGGGAATTCTGAAGCTTTCTTT. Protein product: CASRETGGNSEAFF. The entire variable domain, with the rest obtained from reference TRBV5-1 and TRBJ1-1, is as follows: KAGVTQTPRYLIKTRGQQVTLSCSPISGHRSVSWYQQTPGQGLQFLFEYFSETQRNKGNFPGRFSGRQFSNSRSEMNVSTLELGDSALYLCASRETGGNSEAFFGQGTRLTVV.

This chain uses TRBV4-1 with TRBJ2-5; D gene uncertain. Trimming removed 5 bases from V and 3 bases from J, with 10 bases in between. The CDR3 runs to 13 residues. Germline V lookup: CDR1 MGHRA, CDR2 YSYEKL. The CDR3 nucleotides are TGCGCCAGCAGCTTATGGCAGGAAGAGACCCAGTACTTC. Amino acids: CASSLWQEETQYF.